What follows is one TCR beta chain and its context. This record belongs to a study of blood T cell repertoires in COVID-19. The length of the CDR3 is 15 residues. Germline CDR1 SGDLS, CDR2 YYNGEE. The J segment lost 8 bases and the V segment lost 4 bases, leaving 6 bases of the junction unmatched. Profiled with immunoSEQ multiplex PCR; TCRdb holds only in-frame clones, not every one. The table lists approximately 94,000 clones, around nine tenths of them singletons, with 7% to 8.5% in the top ten. Sequenced: peripheral blood. The chain joins TRBV9 to TRBJ1-6; the match to TRBD1 covers 10 bases. This sequence originates from a woman in her seventies with acute or convalescent COVID-19. The CDR3 region has the DNA TGTGCCAGCAGCCCCCTAGGGACAGGGGATTCACCCCTCCACTTT. Encoded protein: CASSPLGTGDSPLHF.